This T cell receptor (beta chain) was sequenced during a study of human T cells and chemical hapten exposure. Overall study: The sensitizer, 2% DPC, was used on around 2 cm by around 2 cm of upper inner arm skin. General observations from the study: Clustering by CDR3 similarity yielded significantly more large clusters from expanded TCRs than controls. The presence of alopecia in the donors means their immune response may differ from healthy people's.

The length of the CDR3 is 11 residues. Trimming took 5 bases from V and 5 from J, leaving 8 bases between them. CDR1 DFQATT and CDR2 SNEGSKA come from the germline V gene (reference sequence). Each CDR3 protein gets one entry after TCRdb re-called the RACE reads with MiXCR. The sample carries around 34,000 distinct CDR3 sequences, around 6.4% recorded once. Time point specified: patch test 1, 2 weeks after DPC sensitization. Described treatment: therapeutic diphenylcyclopropenone sensitization with weekly scalp DPC. Extraction yielded total RNA from whole blood (unfractionated). The table lists this clonotype with a few counts. Its antigen is undetermined.

The source material was whole blood, sampled in connection with sensitization to the hapten diphenylcyclopropenone (DPC). The source of this sequence is a woman under 40 with alopecia areata. Some clones in this sample may be carry-over from other donors' samples. The chain has TRBV20-1 and TRBJ2-3; D not resolved. CDR3 bases: TGCAGTGCTGAAAAGGGAGATACGCAGTATTTT. It specifies CSAEKGDTQYF.